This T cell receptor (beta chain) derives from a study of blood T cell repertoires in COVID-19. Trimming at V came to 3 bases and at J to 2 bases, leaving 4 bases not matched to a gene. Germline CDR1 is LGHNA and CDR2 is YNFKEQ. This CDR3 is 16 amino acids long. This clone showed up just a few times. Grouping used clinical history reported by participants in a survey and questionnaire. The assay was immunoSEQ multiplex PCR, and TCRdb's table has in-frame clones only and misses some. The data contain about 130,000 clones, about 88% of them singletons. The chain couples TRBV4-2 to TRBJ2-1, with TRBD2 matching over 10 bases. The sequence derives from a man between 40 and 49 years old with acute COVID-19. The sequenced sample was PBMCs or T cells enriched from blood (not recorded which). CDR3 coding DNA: TGTGCCAGCAGCCAGTATCTAGCGGGGGCCTACAATGAGCAGTTCTTC. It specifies CASSQYLAGAYNEQFF.